This is a list of T cell receptor beta chains from one sample in a study of T-cell reconstitution after alpha-beta-depleted transplantation in children. One entry per CDR3 protein, called by TCRdb with MiXCR from the PCR reads. The sample records roughly 420,000 distinct CDR3 sequences, 15% to 20% being singletons. The sequences come from PBMCs, mostly from graft donor cells, collected 360 days after TCRalphabeta/CD19-depleted stem cell transplant. The receptors were sampled from a boy under two years old who had a stem cell transplant for Wiskott-Aldrich syndrome, so the T cells may come from the graft donor. CDR3s include the opening cysteine and the closing phenylalanine or tryptophan. The order of the fields is V gene, clone size, D gene, J gene, CDR3 DNA, CDR3 protein. D genes are given only for firm matches. The size entry is marked missing in some rows and otherwise reads once, few, many or a size class.

TRBV6-2/TRBV6-3	.	.	TRBJ2-4	TGTGCCAGCAGCCCGGGACCGATAATAACCAAAAACATTCAGTACTTC	CASSPGPIITKNIQYF
TRBV20-1	.	.	TRBJ1-1	TGCAGTGCTAGAGTCCTTGGCAGGGACACTGAAGCTTTCTTT	CSARVLGRDTEAFF
TRBV24-1	.	TRBD1	TRBJ2-6	TGTGCCACCAGTGAAACCGGGACAGGGCTCTTAGGAGGGGCCAACGTCCTGACTTTC	CATSETGTGLLGGANVLTF
TRBV27	.	.	TRBJ2-1	TGTGCCAGCAGTTTCACTAGGTACAATGAGCAGTTCTTC	CASSFTRYNEQFF
TRBV10-3	.	TRBD2	TRBJ2-1	TGTGCCATCATAGCGGGGGAATCCTACAATGAGCAGTTCTTC	CAIIAGESYNEQFF
TRBV4-1	few	.	TRBJ2-2	TGCGCCAGCAGCCATCATCGAAGTCGGACGGGAACCGGGGAGCTGTTTTTT	CASSHHRSRTGTGELFF
TRBV20-1	few	.	TRBJ2-7	TGCAGTGCTAGAGATCGGGGCAGGGTCGCCTACGAGCAGTACTTC	CSARDRGRVAYEQYF
TRBV24-1	.	.	TRBJ2-1	TGTGCCACCAAGGCGGGAGCAGGGGGAGATGAGCAGTTCTTC	CATKAGAGGDEQFF
TRBV7-8	.	.	TRBJ1-5	TGTGCCAGCAGCTTATTCCGGGACAGCAATCAGCCCCAGCATTTT	CASSLFRDSNQPQHF
TRBV6-2/TRBV6-3	.	TRBD2	TRBJ2-1	TGTGCCAGCAGTTGGGCGGGAGCCCCCTACAATGAGCAGTTCTTC	CASSWAGAPYNEQFF
TRBV12-3/TRBV12-4	few	.	TRBJ2-1	TGTGCCAGCAAAGCAGCCCTCCACAATGAGCAGTTCTTC	CASKAALHNEQFF
TRBV12-3/TRBV12-4	.	.	TRBJ2-5	TGTGCCAGCAGTTTAGAGTCAGCCGCACAAGAGACCCAGTACTTC	CASSLESAAQETQYF
TRBV12-3/TRBV12-4	few	TRBD1	TRBJ1-5	TGTGCCAGCAGAAGGGAGGGGGCAAGGAATCAGCCCCAGCATTTT	CASRREGARNQPQHF
TRBV6-1	.	TRBD1	TRBJ2-1	TGTGCCAGCAGTGGCCGACAGGGAACCTACAATGAGCAGTTCTTC	CASSGRQGTYNEQFF
TRBV7-6	.	.	TRBJ2-2	TGTGCCAGCAGCTTAGTAACTAGCCCTTTGTACACCGGGGAGCTGTTTTTT	CASSLVTSPLYTGELFF
TRBV12-3/TRBV12-4	.	.	TRBJ2-3	TGTGCCAGCAGTTCAACCGGGACAAGGACACCAGATACGCAGTATTTT	CASSSTGTRTPDTQYF
TRBV18	.	.	TRBJ1-3	TGTGCCAGCTCGGCCCTTTCCCTTTCCCTCTCTGGAAACACCATATATTTT	CASSALSLSLSGNTIYF
TRBV28	few	TRBD1	TRBJ2-7	TGTGCCAGCAGATCTGACAGGGTCCACTACGAGCAGTACTTC	CASRSDRVHYEQYF
TRBV29-1	few	TRBD2	TRBJ2-1	TGCAGCGCTTGTCTAGCGGGAGTGTTCTACAATGAGCAGTTCTTC	CSACLAGVFYNEQFF
TRBV3-1	few	TRBD2	TRBJ2-1	TGTGCCAGCAGCCAAGTCCGTAGACTAGCGATCAATGAGCAGTTCTTC	CASSQVRRLAINEQFF
TRBV29-1	few	.	TRBJ2-5	TGCAGCGTTGGACCGTGGCGGAGTTACCAAGAGACCCAGTACTTC	CSVGPWRSYQETQYF
TRBV7-9	.	TRBD2	TRBJ2-3	TGTGCCAGCAGCTTAGCGAAACTAGCGGGAGTCGCAGATACGCAGTATTTT	CASSLAKLAGVADTQYF
TRBV7-9	.	.	TRBJ2-3	TGTGCCAGAGAAGCCTTTGGTAGCACAGATACGCAGTATTTT	CAREAFGSTDTQYF
TRBV7-9	few	TRBD1	TRBJ2-7	TGTGCCAGCAGCTTAGGGCACGGGACAGGGGTATACGAGCAGTACTTC	CASSLGHGTGVYEQYF
TRBV29-1	few	TRBD2	TRBJ2-3	TGCAGCGCTCATGGACTAGCCGGAGATACGCAGTATTTT	CSAHGLAGDTQYF
TRBV9	few	.	TRBJ2-1	TGTGCCAGCAGCCAGGCGGTCAATGAGCAGTTCTTC	CASSQAVNEQFF
TRBV24-1	few	TRBD2	TRBJ2-1	TGTGCCACCAGTGATTCTGGACTAGCGGGAGGGCGCAATGAGCAGTTCTTC	CATSDSGLAGGRNEQFF
TRBV30	.	.	TRBJ1-1	TGTGCCTGGAGTGAAGGATGGATGAACACTGAAGCTTTCTTT	CAWSEGWMNTEAFF
TRBV27	.	TRBD2	TRBJ2-1	TGTGCCAGCAGTTTATTGGGGGGGAGCGACAATGAGCAGTTCTTC	CASSLLGGSDNEQFF
TRBV10-3	.	TRBD1	TRBJ2-4	TGTGCCATCAGTGAGGACCAGGGGGCTGCCAAAAACATTCAGTACTTC	CAISEDQGAAKNIQYF
TRBV5-1	few	.	TRBJ2-4	TGCGCCAGCAGCCCAAACCCATCTAAAGCCAAAAACATTCAGTACTTC	CASSPNPSKAKNIQYF